Below, 19 T cell receptor beta chains from the same sample are listed, as sequenced in a study of long-term antiretroviral therapy in people with HIV. Version v3.0 of the immunoSEQ assay ran at survey level. Only in-frame clones appear in the TCRdb table, and some are missing; sequencing was by immunoSEQ multiplex PCR. The sample lists about 20,000 clones, 75% to 90% occurring once. Sequencing was performed on unsorted PBMCs, taken roughly 6.2 years after starting antiretroviral therapy. Receptor source: a young man with HIV.

The V and J genes are TRBV6-5 and TRBJ2-7; no clear D. Germline CDR1 MNHEY, CDR2 SVGAGI. The CDR3 has 12 amino acids. Trimming cost V 6 bases and J 1 base, with 7 bases left between them. The CDR3 reads CASSPGSYEQYF. DNA of the CDR3: TGTGCCAGCAGCCCCGGGTCCTACGAGCAGTACTTC.

Only a few counts were recorded for this clone. The rearrangement uses TRBV5-4 and TRBJ1-3; weak D call: TRBD1 (5 bases). The CDR3 loop spans 16 amino acids. The germline CDR1 and CDR2 sequences are SGHNT and YYREEE (reference sequence). V dropped 0 bases and J dropped 0 bases, with 10 bases sitting between them. CDR3 amino acids: CASSLGGLNSGNTIYF. As DNA, the CDR3 is TGTGCCAGCAGCTTGGGGGGACTGAACTCTGGAAACACCATATATTTT. Full variable domain (rest looked up from reference TRBV5-4 and TRBJ1-3): ETGVTQSPTHLIKTRGQQVTLRCSSQSGHNTVSWYQQALGQGPQFIFQYYREEENGRGNFPPRFSGLQFPNYSSELNVNALELDDSALYLCASSLGGLNSGNTIYFGEGSWLTVV.

J is TRBJ2-7 and V is TRBV9; the match to TRBD2 covers 8 bases. CDR1 and CDR2 from the germline V gene are SGDLS and YYNGEE. J lost 4 bases, V lost 0 bases, and 6 bases had no gene match. The length of the CDR3 is 15 residues. In DNA, the CDR3 is TGTGCCAGCAGCGTAGCTGCGGGGGGCGGGTACGAGCAGTACTTC. Encoded protein: CASSVAAGGGYEQYF.

This clone came up a few times. The V and J genes are TRBV5-1 and TRBJ1-2; 8 bases are a match to TRBD1. This CDR3 has 15 amino acids. Germline loops: CDR1 SGHRS, CDR2 YFSETQ. Unmatched junction bases numbered 8, after V lost 0 bases and J lost 7 bases. The CDR3 nucleotides are TGCGCCAGCAGCTTGGAGTCGACAGGGGTCGGTGGCTACACCTTC. Protein: CASSLESTGVGGYTF.

The rearrangement uses TRBV6-5 and TRBJ2-7, with 14 bases fitting TRBD2. The CDR3 length is 15 residues. The V segment lost 0 bases and the J segment 5 bases; nucleotides outside the gene matches: 0. Germline V gene data show CDR1 as MNHEY and CDR2 as SVGAGI. CDR3 amino acids: CASSYSGLAGDEQYF. The DNA of the CDR3 is TGTGCCAGCAGTTACTCGGGACTAGCGGGAGACGAGCAGTACTTC.

V usage is TRBV6-5 and J usage is TRBJ1-1; no clear D gene. The CDR3 loop spans 14 amino acids. Germline V lookup: CDR1 MNHEY, CDR2 SVGAGI. Trimming removed 7 bases from V and 4 bases from J, with 16 bases in between. The CDR3 loop reads CASTEREGSTEAFF. The CDR3 coding sequence is TGTGCCAGCACCGAACGGGAAGGGAGCACTGAAGCTTTCTTT.

The V and J genes are TRBV6-1 and TRBJ2-6; possibly TRBD2 for D (7 bases). The CDR3 is 15 residues long. V lost 4 bases to trimming and J lost 4 bases, with 11 bases between them. Germline values: CDR1 MNHNS, CDR2 SASEGT. CDR3 coding DNA: TGTGCCAGCAGTGTAGGGGGGGCCGGGGCCAACGTCCTGACTTTC. It specifies CASSVGGAGANVLTF.

The chain links TRBV13 to TRBJ2-2; D is possibly TRBD2 (6 bases). This CDR3 is built from 15 residues. CDR1 and CDR2 from the germline V gene are PRHDT and FYEKMQ (reference sequence). V lost 5 bases and J lost 4, with 14 bases in between. The DNA of the CDR3 is TGTGCCAGCAGCACATCCGGGACTCCCACCGGGGAGCTGTTTTTT. Translated: CASSTSGTPTGELFF.

DNA of the CDR3: TGTGCCAGCAGTGTTCCCCTAGCGGGGTTCTCAGATACGCAGTATTTT. Its protein product is CASSVPLAGFSDTQYF. The genes are TRBV25-1 and TRBJ2-3; 9 bases match TRBD2. CDR3 length: 16 residues. The trim removed 4 bases at V and 4 bases at J, leaving 9 bases unmatched. Germline V gene sequence: CDR1 MGHDK, CDR2 SYGVNS.

The rearrangement uses TRBV10-1 and TRBJ2-1, with unresolved D. The V and J ends lost 0 bases and 8 bases respectively, with 17 bases between them. CDR1 is WNHNN and CDR2 is SYGVQD in the germline V gene (reference sequence). CDR3 length: 16 residues. CDR3 in DNA: TGCGCCAGCAGTGAGTCCGGGCGCCCGGTTAGGGATGAGCAGTTCTTC. Its protein product is CASSESGRPVRDEQFF.

As regards this clone: Other DNA sequences of this sample code for an identical CDR3. The chain combines TRBV6-1 with TRBJ1-5, with D maybe TRBD1 (5 bases). CDR3 length: 12 amino acids. Trimming took off 7 bases at V and 7 bases at J, with 11 bases between the two ends. Germline V gene sequence: CDR1 MNHNS, CDR2 SASEGT. CDR3 nucleotide sequence: TGTGCCAGCACCGGGGGGGGACAGCCCCAGCATTTT. Its translation: CASTGGGQPQHF.

J is TRBJ1-4 and V is TRBV19; 10 bases are shared with TRBD1. Per the germline V gene, CDR1 is LNHDA and CDR2 is SQIVND (reference sequence). The CDR3 is 14 residues long. Losses at the gene ends were 6 bases for V and 7 bases for J; bases not matched to a gene: 5. CDR3 DNA: TGTGCCAGTAGCTCCGGGACAGGGGTTGAAAAACTGTTTTTT. As protein: CASSSGTGVEKLFF.

The V call is TRBV2, the J call TRBJ1-1; 10 bases agree with TRBD1. V lost 4 bases to trimming and J lost 4 bases; unmatched junction nucleotides: 6. Germline loops: CDR1 SNHLY, CDR2 FYNNEI. The CDR3 has 15 residues. This chain's CDR3 is CASSALWTGGTEAFF. For the CDR3, the DNA is TGTGCCAGCAGTGCCCTTTGGACAGGGGGCACTGAAGCTTTCTTT. Together with reference TRBV2 and TRBJ1-1, the CDR3 gives the full variable domain: EPEVTQTPSHQVTQMGQEVILRCVPISNHLYFYWYRQILGQKVEFLVSFYNNEISEKSEIFDDQFSVERPDGSNFTLKIRSTKLEDSAMYFCASSALWTGGTEAFFGQGTRLTVV.

A few counts support this clone. The rearrangement joins TRBV7-3 to TRBJ2-1; TRBD1 matches 8 bases. The V and J ends lost 5 bases and 5 bases, in that order; junction bases with no gene match: 11. Germline loops: CDR1 SGHTA, CDR2 FQGTGA. There are 16 residues in the CDR3. CDR3 protein: CASSLVPDRDHNEQFF. DNA of the CDR3: TGTGCCAGCAGCCTCGTACCGGACAGGGATCACAATGAGCAGTTCTTC.

Only a few counts were recorded for this clone. The genes are TRBV5-6 and TRBJ2-6, with D unclear. This CDR3 has 15 residues. V dropped 0 bases and J dropped 0 bases, with 4 bases sitting between them. Per germline, CDR1 SGHDT and CDR2 YYEEEE. CDR3 coding DNA: TGTGCCAGCAGCTTGGCCGGCTCTGGGGCCAACGTCCTGACTTTC. Residues: CASSLAGSGANVLTF.

The chain couples TRBV21-1 to TRBJ1-5; the D call in the table, TRBD1, was not verified against the DNA. TRBV21-1 corresponds to a pseudogene. This CDR3 comprises 18 residues. DNA for the CDR3: TGTGCCAGCAGCGGCCGGGACAGCTCTTTGGGGTTCAATCAGCCCCAGCATTTT. Translation: CASSGRDSSLGFNQPQHF.

The chain joins TRBV28 to TRBJ1-1; 9 bases are a match to TRBD1. After removal of 2 bases from V and 5 bases from J, the junction contained 9 bases not matched to a gene. The CDR3 spans 16 residues. CDR1 and CDR2 from the germline V gene are MDHEN and SYDVKM. This CDR3 is CASSLPGTGRRTEAFF. As DNA, the CDR3 is TGTGCCAGCAGTTTACCCGGGACAGGGAGGCGAACTGAAGCTTTCTTT.

The chain carries TRBV5-1 and TRBJ1-5, with D perhaps TRBD1 (6 bases). The CDR3 sequence is 15 residues long. Germline lookup yields CDR1 SGHRS and CDR2 YFSETQ. Trimming took off 3 bases at V and 1 base at J, with 11 bases between the two ends. CDR3 protein: CASSSLGGSNQPQHF. The CDR3 bases are TGCGCCAGCAGCTCCCTCGGGGGCAGCAATCAGCCCCAGCATTTT. The entire variable domain, with the rest obtained from reference TRBV5-1 and TRBJ1-5, is as follows: KAGVTQTPRYLIKTRGQQVTLSCSPISGHRSVSWYQQTPGQGLQFLFEYFSETQRNKGNFPGRFSGRQFSNSRSEMNVSTLELGDSALYLCASSSLGGSNQPQHFGDGTRLSIL.

The chain is built from TRBV2 and TRBJ2-3; TRBD2 matches at 15 bases. Trimming cost V 4 bases and J 1 base; bases outside gene matches: 0. In germline, CDR1 is SNHLY, CDR2 FYNNEI. CDR3 size: 16 residues. The CDR3 region is CASSGTSGRGTDTQYF. Written as DNA, the CDR3 is TGTGCCAGCAGTGGGACTAGCGGGAGGGGCACAGATACGCAGTATTTT.